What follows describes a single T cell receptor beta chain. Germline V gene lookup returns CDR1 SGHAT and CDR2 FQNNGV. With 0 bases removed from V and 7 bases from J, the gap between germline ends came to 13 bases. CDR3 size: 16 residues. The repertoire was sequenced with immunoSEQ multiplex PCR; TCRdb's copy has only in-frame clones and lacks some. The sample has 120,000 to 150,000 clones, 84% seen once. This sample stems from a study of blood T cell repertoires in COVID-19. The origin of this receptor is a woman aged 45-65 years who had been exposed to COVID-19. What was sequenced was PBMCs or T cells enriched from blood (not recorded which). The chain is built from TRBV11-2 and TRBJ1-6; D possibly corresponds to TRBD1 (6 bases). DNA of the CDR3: TGTGCCAGCAGCTTAGAATCGGACGGACAGAATTCACCCCTCCACTTT. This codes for CASSLESDGQNSPLHF. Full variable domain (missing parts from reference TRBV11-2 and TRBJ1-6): EAGVAQSPRYKIIEKRQSVAFWCNPISGHATLYWYQQILGQGPKLLIQFQNNGVVDDSQLPKDRFSAERLKGVDSTLKIQPAKLEDSAVYLCASSLESDGQNSPLHFGNGTRLTVT.